Here is one TCR beta chain with its context. The run depth of the assay was deep. Some 30,000 T cell genomes, or 250 to 300 ng DNA, went into replicate PCRs of unsorted PBMC. The authors sequenced unsorted PBMC DNA on ten immunoSEQ deep assay plates. The table came from immunoSEQ multiplex PCR; TCRdb's copy has only in-frame clones and leaves some out. This repertoire shows 450,000 to 600,000 clones, 75% to 85% found once; its top ten account for 10% to 15%. Genomic DNA, for the unsorted samples, came from 75 million to 95 million PBMCs. This sample was included in a study of shared clonotypes between healthy human individuals. Germline V CDR1 and CDR2: GTSNPN, SVGIG (reference sequence). V shed 1 base and J shed 0 bases, with 10 bases lying between them. CDR3 size: 15 residues.

What was sequenced was PBMCs. The chain joins TRBV30 to TRBJ2-1; D is ambiguous. This TCR was recovered from a woman aged 40 to 50 in good health. Some clones in this sample may be carry-over from other donors' samples. The CDR3: CAWSGDTSSYNEQFF. The DNA of the CDR3 is TGTGCCTGGAGTGGAGACACAAGCTCCTACAATGAGCAGTTCTTC.